Below, 9 T cell receptor beta chains from the same sample are listed, as sequenced in a study of a mutant IDH1 vaccine in newly diagnosed glioma. Time point given: baseline, week 1 (first vaccination visit). Treatment in this sample: pre-vaccination baseline after standard-of-care therapy. Method: immunoSEQ multiplex PCR; TCRdb's copy keeps in-frame clones and lacks some. The table lists over 45,000 clones, approximately 92% of them singletons. This specimen was PBMCs, taken from a glioma patient treated with radiotherapy, temozolomide or both. Every receptor here comes from a man over 45 with glioma.

The CDR3 sequence: CASSLSAGARSPLHF. CDR3 bases: TGTGCCAGCAGCTTAAGCGCAGGGGCGCGTTCACCCCTCCACTTT. The rearrangement joins TRBV7-9 to TRBJ1-6; possibly TRBD1 for D (6 bases). This CDR3 is 15 amino acids long. CDR1 is SEHNR and CDR2 is FQNEAQ in the germline V gene (reference sequence). V was trimmed by 2 bases and J by 9 bases, leaving 14 bases between them.

The chain links TRBV21-1 to TRBJ1-4; the tabulated D call, TRBD1, remains unverified against the DNA. TRBV21-1 is a recognized pseudogene. There are 14 residues in the CDR3. Here the CDR3 DNA reads TGTGCCAGCAGCAACCGGACAGCTGGGGAAAAACTGTTTTTT. Its protein is CASSNRTAGEKLFF.

This chain connects TRBV4-1 to TRBJ2-5, with TRBD2 identical over 8 bases. This CDR3 region has 15 residues. Trimming took 0 bases from V and 6 from J; bases not matched to a gene: 6. Germline V lookup: CDR1 MGHRA, CDR2 YSYEKL. Written as DNA, the CDR3 is TGCGCCAGCAGCCAAGATGGTGCGGGAGGACAGACCCAGTACTTC. Amino acid sequence: CASSQDGAGGQTQYF.

V gene TRBV25-1 combines with J gene TRBJ2-3; 11 bases are shared with TRBD1. CDR1 MGHDK and CDR2 SYGVNS come from the germline V gene. With V trimmed by 5 bases and J by 1 base, 8 bases remained unmatched. The CDR3 length is 17 residues. This CDR3 is CASSRRTGGDGTDTQYF. The CDR3 DNA is TGTGCCAGCAGTCGCAGGACAGGGGGCGACGGCACAGATACGCAGTATTTT.

This chain uses TRBV28 with TRBJ1-1, with D maybe TRBD1 (5 bases). V was trimmed by 4 bases and J by 0 bases, leaving 12 bases between them. CDR3 length: 15 residues. CDR1 MDHEN and CDR2 SYDVKM come from the germline V gene. The CDR3 loop reads CASSSRQKMNTEAFF. As DNA, the CDR3 is TGTGCCAGCAGTTCGCGACAGAAGATGAACACTGAAGCTTTCTTT.

The chain couples TRBV14 to TRBJ2-2; D may correspond to TRBD1 or TRBD2 (5 bases each). The CDR3 runs to 16 residues. V lost 3 bases, J lost 0 bases, and 11 bases lay in between. Germline V gene lookup returns CDR1 SGHDN and CDR2 FVKESK. CDR3 nucleotide sequence: TGTGCCAGCAGCCAGGGGGACCCTACGAACACCGGGGAGCTGTTTTTT. Translated, it gives CASSQGDPTNTGELFF.

The V call is TRBV11-1, the J call TRBJ1-1, with D perhaps TRBD1 (6 bases). V lost 2 bases and J lost 5, with 9 bases in between. The CDR3 totals 13 residues. Per the germline V gene, CDR1 is SGHAT and CDR2 is FQDESV (reference sequence). This CDR3 reads CASSLYRETEAFF. Written as DNA, the CDR3 is TGTGCCAGCAGCTTATACAGGGAGACTGAAGCTTTCTTT.

The chain carries TRBV13 and TRBJ2-2; 11 bases fit TRBD2. CDR1 PRHDT and CDR2 FYEKMQ come from the germline V gene (reference sequence). The CDR3 contains 16 residues. V was clipped by 3 bases and J by 5 bases; unmatched bases: 5. CDR3 residues: CASSFSGGAGTGELFF. CDR3 in DNA: TGTGCCAGCAGCTTTAGCGGGGGGGCCGGGACCGGGGAGCTGTTTTTT.

The rearrangement links TRBV15 to TRBJ2-5, with D possibly being TRBD2 (6 bases). The germline V gene has CDR1 LNHNV and CDR2 YYDKDF (reference sequence). The CDR3 sequence is 16 residues long. The V gene lost 5 bases and the J gene lost 0 bases, with 16 bases spanning the gap. CDR3 region: CATSASTGRYQETQYF. The CDR3 DNA reads TGTGCCACCAGCGCGTCGACTGGGAGGTACCAAGAGACCCAGTACTTC.